The sequence of this T cell receptor beta chain was determined in a study of control samples from healthy donors and cancer patients. The table came from immunoSEQ multiplex PCR; TCRdb's copy has only in-frame clones and leaves some out. Seen here are some 130,000 clones, over 85% observed once, and the top ten hold about 3.6%. The CDR3 is 13 residues long. Germline V gene sequence: CDR1 SQVTM, CDR2 ANQGSEA. V shed 3 bases and J shed 3 bases, with 12 bases lying between them. The sequencing input was blood. The source of this sequence is a man aged 30 to 39 in good health. This rearrangement joins TRBV29-1 to TRBJ2-7; possibly TRBD2 for D (5 bases). The CDR3 region has the DNA TGCAGCGTTGAGGAGGCACGTAGCTACGAGCAGTACTTC. This encodes CSVEEARSYEQYF.